The 2 T cell receptor beta chains reported below all come from one sample, sequenced in a study of T cell repertoires in cytomegalovirus infection. TCRdb re-called the reads with MiXCR, one entry per CDR3 protein. The sample consists of 150,000 to 200,000 distinct CDR3 sequences, 7.5% to 10% of them appearing once. Sequenced input: PBMCs. The receptors stem from a human donor in good health (CMV status not recorded). Some clones in this sample may be carry-over from other donors' samples.

This clonotype was counted ten times or more. The chain joins TRBV7-2 to TRBJ2-1; 9 bases match TRBD2. From germline, CDR1 is SGHTA and CDR2 FQGNSA. Trimming removed 5 bases from V and 7 bases from J; junction bases left unmatched: 30. This CDR3 has 22 amino acids. This CDR3 is CASSPGPRGGVGSGLERNEQFF. CDR3 sequence (DNA): TGTGCCAGCAGCCCAGGCCCGCGGGGGGGGGTCGGTTCGGGACTAGAGCGGAATGAGCAGTTCTTC.

This clonotype showed up just once. A much larger clone differs from this one at a single base, so this may be a read error. V usage is TRBV7-2 and J usage is TRBJ1-1, with TRBD1 matching 8 bases. Germline-derived CDR1 and CDR2 are SGHTA and FQGNSA. The CDR3 has 15 residues. Trimming cost V 4 bases and J 1 base; bases outside gene matches: 5. This chain's CDR3 is CASSWTGTSNTEAFF. The CDR3 nucleotides are TGTGCCAGCAGCTGGACAGGGACCTCGAACACTGAAGCTTTCTTT.